The TCR beta chain under discussion was sequenced for a study of siplizumab effects on memory and regulatory T cells. Study results and limitations: Unstimulated subset assignment was obtained for only a minor fraction of alloreactive clones.

A single count supports this clone. Its antigen is as yet unknown. Data came from immunoSEQ multiplex PCR; TCRdb stores just in-frame clones and leaves some out. The data show 80,000 to 130,000 clones, about nine tenths seen once. Sequencing used CD4+ T cells sorted from blood. This clonotype originated in a human donor in good health. Some clones in this sample may be carry-over from other donors' samples.

CDR3 region: CASSAGPGELFF. DNA for the CDR3: TGTGCCAGCAGTGCAGGGCCCGGGGAGCTGTTTTTT. The rearrangement links TRBV2 to TRBJ2-2; TRBD1 might be the D (5 bases). Germline V gene sequence: CDR1 SNHLY, CDR2 FYNNEI. This CDR3 is built from 12 residues. The V and J ends lost 4 bases and 6 bases respectively, with 6 bases between them.